The subject of this entry is one T cell receptor (beta chain). Antigen unknown. The sample is drawn from a study of T cell repertoires in cytomegalovirus infection. Overall study: Shared public TCR beta signatures pointed to both CMV infection and a matching HLA type. General study results and limits: CMV carriers with the relevant HLA were identified by cumulative public TCR beta family frequency. Ex vivo responses were dominated by HLA-C-restricted CMV-specific TCR beta clonotypes.

The germline V gene has CDR1 GTSNPN and CDR2 SVGIG (reference sequence). With 2 bases removed from V and 3 bases from J, the gap between germline ends came to 10 bases. The CDR3 is made up of 13 amino acids. TCRdb called the reads again in MiXCR, with one record for every CDR3 protein. This sample has 250,000 to 350,000 distinct CDR3 sequences; roughly 26% occur once, and the top ten carry more than 11%. This clonotype was obtained from a human donor in good health (CMV status not recorded). Some clones in this sample may be carry-over from other donors' samples. Sequenced input: PBMCs. The chain has TRBV30 and TRBJ1-1; D perhaps matches TRBD1 (6 bases). The CDR3 here is CAWSRGTYTEAFF. In nucleotides, the CDR3 is TGTGCCTGGAGTCGGGGGACATACACTGAAGCTTTCTTT.